The entry that follows covers one T cell receptor beta chain sequence. The CDR3 spans 13 residues. Germline V gives CDR1 DFQATT, CDR2 SNEGSKA (reference sequence). V was clipped by 3 bases and J by 7 bases, with 12 bases between them. An amount of RNA that ranged from roughly 0.45 to 1 ug was reverse transcribed with random hexamers. In TCRdb, the immunoSEQ multiplex PCR reads were re-called with MiXCR into one record per CDR3 protein. Here the sample spans about 210,000 distinct CDR3 sequences, about 96% being singletons. The data originate from a study of CD8 T cells in Susac syndrome. The sequencing input was CD4+ T cells from PBMCs. The origin of this receptor is a human donor with multiple sclerosis. The chain has TRBV20-1 and TRBJ1-4; D may be TRBD1 (5 bases). The chain's CDR3 is CSARAGQIEKLFF. Written as DNA, the CDR3 is TGCAGTGCTAGGGCAGGGCAAATTGAAAAACTGTTTTTT.